This T cell receptor (beta chain) stems from a study of Tregs in tolerant kidney transplant recipients. Overall study results and limits: Expanding Tregs on activated donor B cells appeared to best identify donor-specific TCRbeta clones.

The CDR3 is 13 residues long. The V gene lost 1 base and the J gene lost 1 base, with 8 bases spanning the gap. Germline CDR1 and CDR2: GTSNPN and SVGIG (reference sequence). Assay: immunoSEQ multiplex PCR; the TCRdb copy retains only in-frame clones and omits some. This sample's clone table lists about 52,000 clones. As to this clone: No antigen is known for it. Read sequence stops 3 residues before the CDR3 end, and the germline J gene provides the missing end.

This sample comprised CD4+ T cells from blood, obtained before the transplant. The V gene is TRBV30, the J gene TRBJ2-7; perhaps TRBD2 as D (6 bases). This clonotype originated in a human donor who received a combined kidney and bone marrow transplant. The CDR3 is CAWSEGRSYEQYF. The sequenced CDR3 bases are TGTGCCTGGAGTGAGGGGAGGTCCTACGAG.